The rows below give T cell receptor beta chains drawn from one sample of a study of blood T cell repertoires in COVID-19. The protocol was immunoSEQ multiplex PCR, while the TCRdb copy is restricted to in-frame clones and leaves out a portion. The table lists approximately 150,000 clones, approximately 82% of them singletons, with approximately 18% in the top ten. Sequenced input: peripheral blood. The receptors were sampled from a woman in her 70s who had recovered from COVID-19. CDR3s include the opening cysteine and the closing phenylalanine or tryptophan. A D gene is named only where the DNA matches it firmly. Rows give clone size only sometimes, using once, few, many, or a class for an expanded clone.

DNA: TGTGCCAGCAGCGGACGGGGAAGTGGCTACACCTTC
CDR3: CASSGRGSGYTF
size: NA
D: NA
J: TRBJ1-2
V: TRBV6-5

DNA: TGTGCCAGCAGCTTCACAGGGGCGTCTCTCCATGAGCAGTTCTTC
CDR3: CASSFTGASLHEQFF
size: NA
D: TRBD1
J: TRBJ2-1
V: TRBV11-3

DNA: TGTGCCAGCAGCGCGACAGGGGGATGGGAGACCCAGTACTTC
CDR3: CASSATGGWETQYF
size: NA
D: TRBD1
J: TRBJ2-5
V: TRBV9

DNA: TGTGCCAGCAGCTTGGCACAGCAGAACACTGAAGCTTTCTTT
CDR3: CASSLAQQNTEAFF
size: NA
D: NA
J: TRBJ1-1
V: TRBV5-4

DNA: TGTGCCAGCAGCGCCGGCCCGGTGACAGGGGGCAAGGATACGCAGTATTTT
CDR3: CASSAGPVTGGKDTQYF
size: NA
D: TRBD1
J: TRBJ2-3
V: TRBV5-4

DNA: TGCGCCAGCAGCCAGGCGGGACTAGCGGGGACAGATACGCAGTATTTT
CDR3: CASSQAGLAGTDTQYF
size: NA
D: TRBD2
J: TRBJ2-3
V: TRBV4-1

DNA: TGTGCCAGCAGCACAGGGGGCAGGGGTGGCTACACCTTC
CDR3: CASSTGGRGGYTF
size: NA
D: TRBD1
J: TRBJ1-2
V: TRBV2

DNA: TGTGCCAGCGCCAACGACGCAGGGCTCCGCGGGGAGCTGTTTTTT
CDR3: CASANDAGLRGELFF
size: NA
D: NA
J: TRBJ2-2
V: TRBV28

DNA: TGTGCCAGCAGCCCAAGAGCGGGACAGGGGTTGGTTGAGCAGTTCTTC
CDR3: CASSPRAGQGLVEQFF
size: many
D: TRBD1
J: TRBJ2-1
V: TRBV7-3

DNA: TGTGCCAGCAGTGAACTTTCTTATAGCAATCAGCCCCAGCATTTT
CDR3: CASSELSYSNQPQHF
size: few
D: NA
J: TRBJ1-5
V: TRBV6-1

DNA: TGTGCCAGCAGCTGGGGACAGGGGAAGAACTATTCACCCCTCCACTTT
CDR3: CASSWGQGKNYSPLHF
size: NA
D: TRBD1
J: TRBJ1-6
V: TRBV3-1/TRBV3-2

DNA: TGCGCCAGCAGCCAGCCCCTGGGAGGGCGCATGGGGAGTGGCGAGCAGTACTTC
CDR3: CASSQPLGGRMGSGEQYF
size: NA
D: TRBD2
J: TRBJ2-7
V: TRBV4-1